A selection of T cell receptor beta chains follows, all from one sample in a study of CD8+ T cells in alopecia areata. TCRdb keeps only in-frame clones here, not all; method: immunoSEQ multiplex PCR. The profile covers about 200,000 clones, with 35% to 40% appearing a single time and roughly 0.5% taken by the ten largest. The sequenced sample was CD4+ T cells sorted from blood, obtained between weeks 30 and 35, from a patient treated with tofacitinib. The origin of the receptors is a human donor with alopecia areata. Each CDR3 is given with its conserved first and last residue. Each record gives: J gene, clone size, V gene, D gene, CDR3 protein, CDR3 DNA. A D gene is named only where the DNA matches it firmly. Size values are once, few and many counts, or a class for expanded clones, and some rows have none.

TRBJ1-1,.,TRBV6-5,.,CASSYTRQTREAFF,TGTGCCAGCAGTTACACCAGACAAACGAGGGAAGCTTTCTTT
TRBJ1-2,few,TRBV29-1,.,CSVEGEGHLGYTF,TGCAGCGTTGAGGGGGAAGGACATTTGGGCTACACCTTC
TRBJ1-2,.,TRBV30,.,CAWSSMGADTNYGYTF,TGTGCCTGGTCAAGCATGGGCGCAGACACTAACTATGGCTACACCTTC
TRBJ1-6,.,TRBV10-3,TRBD1,CAISGEQGVINSPLHF,TGTGCCATCAGTGGGGAACAGGGGGTTATTAATTCACCCCTCCACTTT
TRBJ2-1,.,TRBV29-1,TRBD1,CSAHPDRYNEQFF,TGCAGCGCCCATCCGGACAGGTACAATGAGCAGTTCTTC
TRBJ2-3,few,TRBV2,.,CASYRRPVASTDTQYF,TGTGCCAGCTATCGTAGGCCGGTGGCTAGCACAGATACGCAGTATTTT
TRBJ2-5,.,TRBV7-9,TRBD2,CASSLALAWTQYF,TGTGCCAGCAGCTTAGCACTAGCGTGGACCCAGTACTTC
TRBJ2-4,.,TRBV2,.,CASSESVPIQYF,TGTGCCAGCAGTGAGTCAGTCCCTATTCAGTACTTC
TRBJ1-6,few,TRBV29-1,.,CSVVWGTDSPLHF,TGCAGCGTTGTATGGGGGACTGATTCACCCCTCCACTTT
TRBJ1-1,.,TRBV9,TRBD1,CASSPRQGNTEAFF,TGTGCCAGCAGCCCAAGACAGGGGAACACTGAAGCTTTCTTT
TRBJ2-7,.,TRBV6-5,.,CASRPQGGQGYEQYF,TGTGCCAGCAGACCTCAGGGGGGGCAAGGGTACGAGCAGTACTTC
TRBJ2-1,.,TRBV7-9,TRBD2,CASEPRGLAGARDEQFF,TGTGCCAGCGAGCCAAGGGGACTAGCGGGAGCCCGCGATGAGCAGTTCTTC
TRBJ1-1,few,TRBV7-6,.,CASSSDQNTEAFF,TGTGCCAGCAGCTCTGACCAGAACACTGAAGCTTTCTTT
TRBJ1-1,.,TRBV4-1,TRBD1,CASSQGQGPANTEAFF,TGCGCCAGCAGCCAAGGACAGGGCCCCGCGAACACTGAAGCTTTCTTT
TRBJ1-2,.,TRBV6-5,.,CASSSRIMGENYGYTF,TGTGCCAGCAGTTCCCGAATTATGGGGGAAAACTATGGCTACACCTTC
TRBJ1-5,.,TRBV6-1,TRBD1,CASSESRDRDQPQHF,TGTGCCAGCAGTGAAAGCCGGGACAGGGATCAGCCCCAGCATTTT
TRBJ2-4,few,TRBV29-1,TRBD1,CSVLQGAKNIQYF,TGCAGCGTTTTACAGGGGGCCAAAAACATTCAGTACTTC
TRBJ1-1,few,TRBV2,TRBD1,CAVKDRGRFTEAFF,TGTGCCGTCAAGGACAGGGGGCGGTTCACTGAAGCTTTCTTT
TRBJ2-1,few,TRBV4-2,.,CASSSRDSSYNEQFF,TGTGCCAGCAGCTCCCGGGATTCCTCCTACAATGAGCAGTTCTTC
TRBJ2-7,.,TRBV5-1,TRBD2,CASSLGSGGTAYEQYF,TGCGCCAGCAGCTTGGGGAGCGGGGGAACTGCCTACGAGCAGTACTTC
TRBJ2-2,.,TRBV5-6,.,CASSFWRTQTNTGELFF,TGTGCCAGCAGCTTCTGGAGAACTCAAACGAACACCGGGGAGCTGTTTTTT
TRBJ1-2,.,TRBV5-6,.,CASSLFMSGMNGYTF,TGTGCCAGCAGCTTGTTTATGTCAGGGATGAATGGCTACACCTTC
TRBJ2-3,.,TRBV6-1,.,CASGPSRRGTDTQYF,TGTGCCAGCGGCCCTTCGAGGAGGGGTACAGATACGCAGTATTTT
TRBJ1-3,few,TRBV18,.,CASSTMSAISGNTIYF,TGTGCCAGCTCAACTATGAGTGCCATCTCTGGAAACACCATATATTTT
TRBJ2-1,few,TRBV9,TRBD2,CASSLTSGGSYYNEQFF,TGTGCCAGCAGCCTAACCTCCGGCGGGAGTTACTACAATGAGCAGTTCTTC
TRBJ2-3,.,TRBV4-2,.,CASSQHGGMVTDTQYF,TGTGCCAGCAGCCAACACGGAGGCATGGTCACAGATACGCAGTATTTT
TRBJ2-2,.,TRBV5-4,.,CAGGLGTGTGELFF,TGTGCCGGGGGCCTAGGAACGGGCACCGGGGAGCTGTTTTTT
TRBJ2-7,.,TRBV9,.,CASPVASDDCEQYF,TGTGCCAGCCCGGTGGCTTCGGATGATTGCGAGCAGTACTTC
TRBJ1-5,.,TRBV6-1,.,CASSEAFLGNQPQHF,TGTGCCAGCAGTGAAGCGTTCCTAGGCAATCAGCCCCAGCATTTT
TRBJ2-3,few,TRBV5-4,.,CASSPWFGSSTQYF,TGTGCCAGCAGCCCGTGGTTTGGGTCTTCTACGCAGTATTTT
TRBJ2-1,.,TRBV4-1,TRBD2,CASSQVAASGRSRWANEQFF,TGCGCCAGCAGCCAAGTCGCGGCTAGCGGGAGAAGCCGGTGGGCCAATGAGCAGTTCTTC
TRBJ2-2,once,TRBV5-1,.,CASRPPGRETGELFF,TGCGCCAGCAGACCCCCGGGCAGGGAGACCGGGGAGCTGTTTTTT
TRBJ2-1,.,TRBV4-1,.,CASSPAVRADEQFF,TGCGCCAGCAGCCCCGCTGTCAGGGCTGATGAGCAGTTCTTC
TRBJ1-1,.,TRBV6-5,.,CASIDSLLGNTEAFF,TGTGCCAGCATCGACAGCCTGCTTGGGAACACTGAAGCTTTCTTT
TRBJ2-3,.,TRBV29-1,.,CSVDLGSTTDTQYF,TGCAGCGTTGACCTGGGGTCCACCACAGATACGCAGTATTTT
TRBJ1-3,.,TRBV2,.,CASSQQGVGNTIYF,TGTGCCAGCAGTCAACAGGGAGTGGGAAACACCATATATTTT
TRBJ1-5,.,TRBV9,TRBD1,CASSGGTGLDQPQHF,TGTGCCAGCAGCGGTGGGACAGGGCTCGATCAGCCCCAGCATTTT
TRBJ2-7,.,TRBV6-5,TRBD1,CASSRGQGDEQYF,TGTGCCAGCAGTCGGGGACAGGGAGACGAGCAGTACTTC
TRBJ2-2,few,TRBV7-2,.,CASSLSSRPTGELFF,TGTGCCAGCAGCTTAAGTTCTAGACCCACCGGGGAGCTGTTTTTT
TRBJ1-1,.,TRBV30,.,CAWREDPNTEAFF,TGTGCCTGGAGAGAAGACCCGAACACTGAAGCTTTCTTT
TRBJ1-2,.,TRBV6-1,.,CASSDAGLGYTF,TGTGCCAGCAGTGATGCGGGGTTGGGCTACACCTTC